These 26 T cell receptor beta chains originate from one sample sequenced in a study of OX40 agonist ivuxolimab in advanced cancers. TCRdb keeps only in-frame clones here, not all; method: immunoSEQ multiplex PCR. The data contain about 85,000 clones, 86% of them singletons. The sequenced sample was CD4+ or CD8+ T cells sorted from blood, obtained in a trial of the OX40 agonist ivuxolimab. The receptors were sampled from an adult with an advanced solid tumor such as melanoma, head and neck, liver or kidney cancer.

The rearrangement joins TRBV6-6 to TRBJ1-2; possible D gene TRBD1, 5 bases. This CDR3 comprises 14 residues. Deletions cut 8 bases from V and 5 bases from J, with 18 bases between. Germline assignment: CDR1 MNHNY and CDR2 SVGAGI (reference sequence). CDR3 coding DNA: TGTGCCAGCCGTGATACCGGGGGGGTTTATGGCTACACCTTC. Protein: CASRDTGGVYGYTF.

On this clone itself: The junction and the germline gene differ at one end; a read error may be behind it. The chain uses TRBV7-9 and TRBJ1-2; 7 bases are a match to TRBD1. Germline V gene data show CDR1 as SEHNR and CDR2 as FQNEAQ (reference sequence). The CDR3 spans 14 residues. The CDR3 DNA is TGTGCCAGCAGCTTAGAGACCGAGGGGGCGGGGTCTTCCTTC. Its protein is CASSLETEGAGSSF.

J is TRBJ2-5 and V is TRBV13; maybe TRBD2 (5 bases). Trimming stripped 5 bases from V and 2 bases from J, with 18 bases between. Germline CDR1 PRHDT, CDR2 FYEKMQ (reference sequence). The CDR3 spans 16 residues. CDR3 coding DNA: TGTGCCAGCAGCCGTCTCCAGAGGGTGACTCAAGAGACCCAGTACTTC. It encodes CASSRLQRVTQETQYF.

The CDR3, as DNA: TGTGCCAGCCAAAGGTTTCAGGGGGAGAACACTGAAGCTTTCTTT. Protein sequence: CASQRFQGENTEAFF. V is TRBV2 and J is TRBJ1-1; 7 nucleotides match TRBD1. The germline gives CDR1 SNHLY, CDR2 FYNNEI. Unmatched junction bases numbered 10, after V lost 8 bases and J lost 1 base. This CDR3 has 15 amino acids.

This clone occurred a few times. The V and J genes are TRBV9 and TRBJ2-3; D remains ambiguous. Germline-derived CDR1 and CDR2 are SGDLS and YYNGEE. Trimming left V 0 bases short and J 1 base short, with 9 bases between. The CDR3 is 15 residues long. CDR3: CASSVVGLRTDTQYF. The CDR3 region has the DNA TGTGCCAGCAGCGTAGTTGGGTTACGCACAGATACGCAGTATTTT.

The genes are TRBV9 and TRBJ1-4, with D unclear. Germline CDR1 SGDLS, CDR2 YYNGEE. The CDR3 is 15 amino acids. Trimming removed 4 bases at V and 4 bases at J, with 14 bases between. The CDR3 sequence is CASSLGTAINEKLFF. The CDR3, as DNA: TGTGCCAGCAGCCTGGGCACAGCTATTAATGAAAAACTGTTTTTT.

This chain joins TRBV30 and TRBJ1-5, with D hard to call. V was trimmed by 7 bases and J by 5 bases, leaving 18 bases between them. The CDR3 has 14 amino acids. Germline CDR1 reads GTSNPN; CDR2 reads SVGIG (reference sequence). The CDR3 region has the DNA TGTGCCTCTACGAGCCTGGGAGGAGATCAGCCCCAGCATTTT. Protein product: CASTSLGGDQPQHF.

This clone was seen a few times. This chain uses TRBV18 with TRBJ2-1; a weak D match, TRBD1 (6 bases). Trimming stripped 5 bases from V and 4 bases from J, with 12 bases between. Germline CDR1 is KGHSH and CDR2 is LQKENI. CDR3 length: 14 amino acids. The CDR3 is CASSVQQGYNEQFF. The CDR3 bases are TGTGCCAGCTCAGTACAACAGGGTTACAATGAGCAGTTCTTC.

The V gene is TRBV2, the J gene TRBJ2-5; 12 positions match TRBD2. Germline assignment: CDR1 SNHLY and CDR2 FYNNEI. This CDR3 is 15 amino acids long. V trimming: 2 bases; J trimming: 4 bases; junction bases outside the gene matches: 2. The CDR3 nucleotides read TGTGCCAGCAGTGAACCTAGCGGGGGGGTAGAGACCCAGTACTTC. It translates to CASSEPSGGVETQYF.

The rearrangement joins TRBV4-2 to TRBJ2-2; D call uncertain. V was trimmed by 0 bases and J by 2 bases, leaving 4 bases between them. Germline CDR1 and CDR2: LGHNA and YNFKEQ. The CDR3 sequence is 14 residues long. Here the CDR3 reads CASSQEINTGELFF. DNA of the CDR3: TGTGCCAGCAGCCAAGAAATAAACACCGGGGAGCTGTTTTTT.

The rearrangement links TRBV6-1 to TRBJ2-3; maybe TRBD1 (5 bases). Germline assignment: CDR1 MNHNS and CDR2 SASEGT. Deletions cut 4 bases from V and 5 bases from J, with 10 bases between. This CDR3 is built from 13 residues. The CDR3 nucleotides read TGTGCCAGCAGTGGGATCCAGGGAGATACGCAGTATTTT. Its protein is CASSGIQGDTQYF.

This chain joins TRBV5-1 and TRBJ2-5; TRBD2 matches 12 bases. With V trimmed by 0 bases and J by 6 bases, 9 bases remained unmatched. The CDR3 has 17 residues. Germline assignment: CDR1 SGHRS and CDR2 YFSETQ. The CDR3 bases are TGCGCCAGCAGCTTGGTAACGTCTAGCGGGGGGGCGAAGACCCAGTACTTC. Translation gives CASSLVTSSGGAKTQYF.

The V and J genes are TRBV5-1 and TRBJ2-1; 9 nucleotides match TRBD1. The CDR3 runs 15 residues. Per germline, CDR1 SGHRS and CDR2 YFSETQ. The ends lost 4 bases at V and 4 bases at J; junction bases unmatched: 6. In DNA, the CDR3 is TGCGCCAGCAGCAGCACAGGGGGCTTTTACAATGAGCAGTTCTTC. This codes for CASSSTGGFYNEQFF.

In this sample, this clone turned up a few times. The chain joins TRBV7-2 to TRBJ2-1; a weak D match, TRBD1 (5 bases). Germline loops: CDR1 SGHTA, CDR2 FQGNSA. Trimming took 3 bases from V and 15 from J, leaving 12 bases between them. The CDR3 runs 11 residues. The CDR3, as DNA: TGTGCCAGCAGCTTTTTACAGGAAATGTTCTTC. It specifies CASSFLQEMFF.

The chain employs TRBV18 and TRBJ2-3; D gene uncertain. The CDR3 is 11 residues long. Trimming removed 5 bases at V and 4 bases at J, with 4 bases between. From germline, CDR1 is KGHSH and CDR2 LQKENI. For the CDR3, the DNA is TGTGCCAGCTCAACTGCAGATACGCAGTATTTT. As protein: CASSTADTQYF.

The chain employs TRBV28 and TRBJ2-1; either TRBD1 or TRBD2 may supply D (7 bases each). V shed 8 bases and J shed 6 bases, with 17 bases lying between them. The CDR3 loop spans 14 amino acids. Per the germline V gene, CDR1 is MDHEN and CDR2 is SYDVKM. The CDR3 sequence: CASLGRGRGNEQFF. The CDR3 nucleotides read TGTGCCAGCCTTGGGAGGGGGCGAGGCAATGAGCAGTTCTTC.

The chain recombines TRBV5-1 with TRBJ2-3; 11 bases align to TRBD2. V gave up 7 bases and J gave up 6 bases; unmatched junction bases: 13. Germline V gene sequence: CDR1 SGHRS, CDR2 YFSETQ. The CDR3 covers 16 residues. The DNA for the CDR3 is TGCGCCAGCGCCGCTCCTAGCGGGGGGCAATGGGATACGCAGTATTTT. Its protein is CASAAPSGGQWDTQYF.

This clone was counted a single time. The V call is TRBV11-2, the J call TRBJ2-2, with D unresolved. CDR3 length: 15 residues. Deletions cut 0 bases from V and 7 bases from J, with 12 bases between. The V gene's germline CDR1 is SGHAT and CDR2 FQNNGV. The CDR3 reads CASSLDLAVHGELFF. CDR3 in DNA: TGTGCCAGCAGCTTAGATCTGGCAGTCCACGGGGAGCTGTTTTTT.

The chain combines TRBV30 with TRBJ2-6; D unresolved. The V end lost 6 bases, the J end lost 0 bases, and 12 bases lay between the germline ends. The germline V gene encodes CDR1 GTSNPN and CDR2 SVGIG (reference sequence). The CDR3 extends over 15 amino acids. CDR3 sequence reads: CACGSDLSGANVLTF. The CDR3 DNA sequence: TGTGCCTGCGGGTCCGATCTCTCTGGGGCCAACGTCCTGACTTTC.

The chain links TRBV6-6 to TRBJ2-5, with 10 bases matching TRBD1. This CDR3 has 14 amino acids. Germline CDR1 is MNHNY and CDR2 is SVGAGI (reference sequence). V lost 5 bases and J lost 3; bases outside the gene matches: 3. The CDR3 DNA follows: TGTGCCAGCAGTAGGACAGGGGGGGAAGAGACCCAGTACTTC. Translation gives CASSRTGGEETQYF.

V is TRBV6-1 and J is TRBJ1-5, with 7 bases that match TRBD1. This CDR3 region has 14 residues. The germline gives CDR1 MNHNS, CDR2 SASEGT. V lost 6 bases to trimming and J lost 7 bases; unmatched junction nucleotides: 9. The CDR3 is CASRPTGPGQPQHF. The CDR3 DNA follows: TGTGCCAGCAGACCGACAGGGCCGGGACAGCCCCAGCATTTT.

Turning to this clone: At one boundary the junction diverges from the germline segment, which might be a read error. The V gene is TRBV19, the J gene TRBJ2-6; no clear D. CDR1 is LNHDA and CDR2 is SQIVND in the germline V gene (reference sequence). This CDR3 spans 15 amino acids. CDR3 protein: CASSLESSGANVLTF. CDR3 DNA sequence: TGTGCCAGTAGTCTAGAAAGCTCTGGGGCCAACGTCCTGACTTTC.

The chain employs TRBV28 and TRBJ2-1, with a weak D call TRBD1 (7 bases). Germline-derived CDR1 and CDR2 are MDHEN and SYDVKM. CDR3 length: 18 residues. V was pared by 8 bases and J by 0 bases, with 23 bases between. As DNA, the CDR3 is TGTGCCAGCCCTGAGGGGGGCGGACAGGCTTACTCCTACAATGAGCAGTTCTTC. It translates to CASPEGGGQAYSYNEQFF.

This chain connects TRBV15 to TRBJ2-5; 8 positions agree with TRBD1. Germline V lookup: CDR1 LNHNV, CDR2 YYDKDF (reference sequence). V was pared by 3 bases and J by 2 bases, with 5 bases of the junction left unmatched. The CDR3 is made up of 15 amino acids. CDR3 sequence: CATSRPGTGQETQYF. CDR3 nucleotides: TGTGCCACCAGCAGGCCCGGGACAGGACAAGAGACCCAGTACTTC.

The rearrangement links TRBV25-1 to TRBJ2-7; D is unresolved. The V and J ends lost 4 bases and 3 bases respectively, with 4 bases between them. The germline V gene has CDR1 MGHDK and CDR2 SYGVNS. The CDR3 loop spans 11 amino acids. The CDR3 spells CASSGYYEQYF. CDR3 DNA sequence: TGTGCCAGCAGTGGTTACTACGAGCAGTACTTC.

The V and J genes are TRBV2 and TRBJ1-4; possible D gene TRBD1, 5 bases. V shed 7 bases and J shed 6 bases, with 18 bases lying between them. CDR3 length: 15 amino acids. CDR1 and CDR2 from the germline V gene are SNHLY and FYNNEI. The CDR3 nucleotides are TGTGCCAGCACCGTCGCCGTCCCGGGGGATGAAAAACTGTTTTTT. Amino acid sequence: CASTVAVPGDEKLFF.